This is a list of T cell receptor beta chains from one sample in a study of molecular identifiers for immune sequencing clone quantification. From the PCR reads, TCRdb called clonotypes with MiXCR, one entry per CDR3 protein. Among over 300,000 distinct CDR3 sequences listed, 24% were seen once. The material sequenced was naive CD8+ T cells from blood, with Jurkat cell RNA spiked in. The receptors were gathered from a human donor in good health. Some libraries in this study had Jurkat cell RNA spiked in. Each CDR3 is given with its conserved first and last residue. The D gene is left open where the match is weak. A row's size may be missing; if present it is once, few, many or a size class.

D gene: .; CDR3 length: 14; clone size: .; V gene: TRBV12-3/TRBV12-4; J gene: TRBJ1-1; CDR3 DNA: TGTGCCAGCAGTGGCTTGACACATGGCACTGAAGCTTTCTTT; CDR3 protein: CASSGLTHGTEAFF
D gene: .; CDR3 length: 15; clone size: few; V gene: TRBV28; J gene: TRBJ1-2; CDR3 DNA: TGTGCCAGCAGTTACGGGAATCTGGCGAACTATGGCTACACCTTC; CDR3 protein: CASSYGNLANYGYTF
D gene: .; CDR3 length: 13; clone size: many; V gene: TRBV4-1; J gene: TRBJ2-5; CDR3 DNA: TGCGCCAGCAGCCAAACAGGGTTAGAGACCCAGTACTTC; CDR3 protein: CASSQTGLETQYF
D gene: TRBD2; CDR3 length: 19; clone size: many; V gene: TRBV7-2; J gene: TRBJ2-3; CDR3 DNA: TGTGCCAGCAGCTCCGCGTTCGTAGGGACTAGCGGGGCCACAGATACGCAGTATTTT; CDR3 protein: CASSSAFVGTSGATDTQYF
D gene: .; CDR3 length: 14; clone size: few; V gene: TRBV5-6; J gene: TRBJ1-5; CDR3 DNA: TGTGCCAGCAGCTTGGCCAGGGTGGATCAGCCCCAGCATTTT; CDR3 protein: CASSLARVDQPQHF
D gene: .; CDR3 length: 18; clone size: .; V gene: TRBV3-1; J gene: TRBJ2-3; CDR3 DNA: TGTGCCAGCAGCCAACGAAAATACTTGAGGGGACCCGCAGATACGCAGTATTTT; CDR3 protein: CASSQRKYLRGPADTQYF
D gene: TRBD2; CDR3 length: 14; clone size: many; V gene: TRBV7-2; J gene: TRBJ2-7; CDR3 DNA: TGTGCCAGCAGCTCCGGGACTATCGCCTACGAGCAGTACTTC; CDR3 protein: CASSSGTIAYEQYF
D gene: .; CDR3 length: 17; clone size: .; V gene: TRBV27; J gene: TRBJ1-2; CDR3 DNA: TGTGCCAGCAGTTCCCGGGGGGCGGACGGGCTATACTATGGCTACACCTTC; CDR3 protein: CASSSRGADGLYYGYTF
D gene: .; CDR3 length: 14; clone size: many; V gene: TRBV13; J gene: TRBJ1-1; CDR3 DNA: TGTGCCAGCAGCTTCCCGACAGAATGGGAGGGAGCTTTCTTT; CDR3 protein: CASSFPTEWEGAFF
D gene: .; CDR3 length: 16; clone size: .; V gene: TRBV9; J gene: TRBJ2-5; CDR3 DNA: TGTGCCAGCAGCCCGCTGACTAGCCCCAGGGGAGAGACCCAGTACTTC; CDR3 protein: CASSPLTSPRGETQYF
D gene: .; CDR3 length: 14; clone size: many; V gene: TRBV6-5; J gene: TRBJ2-5; CDR3 DNA: TGTGCCAGCAGCCCGAAAGGGCACCAAGAGACCCAGTACTTC; CDR3 protein: CASSPKGHQETQYF
D gene: .; CDR3 length: 12; clone size: .; V gene: TRBV6-1; J gene: TRBJ2-1; CDR3 DNA: TGTGCCACCCGGGAAGTAAGGAGTGAGCAGTTCTTC; CDR3 protein: CATREVRSEQFF
D gene: TRBD1; CDR3 length: 14; clone size: .; V gene: TRBV24-1; J gene: TRBJ2-3; CDR3 DNA: TGTGCCACCAGTGATTTGACAGGGGAAAATACGCAGTATTTT; CDR3 protein: CATSDLTGENTQYF
D gene: .; CDR3 length: 14; clone size: .; V gene: TRBV5-6; J gene: TRBJ2-3; CDR3 DNA: TGTGCCAGCGGGGCCGGGTCCCTCACAGATACGCAGTATTTT; CDR3 protein: CASGAGSLTDTQYF
D gene: .; CDR3 length: 14; clone size: few; V gene: TRBV5-5; J gene: TRBJ2-7; CDR3 DNA: TGTGCCAGCAGCTTGAGGGACTTAACCTACGAGCAGTACTTC; CDR3 protein: CASSLRDLTYEQYF
D gene: TRBD2; CDR3 length: 16; clone size: few; V gene: TRBV20-1; J gene: TRBJ2-7; CDR3 DNA: TGCAGTGCTAGACCCCGGACTAGCGGAGATACCTACGAGCAGTACTTC; CDR3 protein: CSARPRTSGDTYEQYF
D gene: TRBD2; CDR3 length: 17; clone size: few; V gene: TRBV20-1; J gene: TRBJ2-3; CDR3 DNA: TGCAGTGCTAGAGAGGGGCTAGCGGGAGGTTTCGCAGATACGCAGTATTTT; CDR3 protein: CSAREGLAGGFADTQYF
D gene: .; CDR3 length: 13; clone size: few; V gene: TRBV25-1; J gene: TRBJ2-1; CDR3 DNA: TGTGCCAGCAGTGCCCGACGGAACAATGAGCAGTTCTTC; CDR3 protein: CASSARRNNEQFF
D gene: TRBD2; CDR3 length: 14; clone size: .; V gene: TRBV29-1; J gene: TRBJ2-2; CDR3 DNA: TGCAGCGTTGAAGGGGACTACTACACCGGGGAGCTGTTTTTT; CDR3 protein: CSVEGDYYTGELFF
D gene: .; CDR3 length: 12; clone size: few; V gene: TRBV6-2/TRBV6-3; J gene: TRBJ2-7; CDR3 DNA: TGTGCCAGCAGTTACTTGCAGGGGGAGCAGTACTTC; CDR3 protein: CASSYLQGEQYF
D gene: .; CDR3 length: 15; clone size: few; V gene: TRBV12-3/TRBV12-4; J gene: TRBJ1-5; CDR3 DNA: TGTGCCAGCAGTTCCGGGCAAGGTAGGAATCAGCCCCAGCATTTT; CDR3 protein: CASSSGQGRNQPQHF
D gene: TRBD1; CDR3 length: 16; clone size: .; V gene: TRBV18; J gene: TRBJ2-5; CDR3 DNA: TGTGCCAGCTCACCACGAAGGCCCGAGGGACAGTGGACCCAGTACTTC; CDR3 protein: CASSPRRPEGQWTQYF
D gene: TRBD1; CDR3 length: 17; clone size: .; V gene: TRBV2; J gene: TRBJ1-1; CDR3 DNA: TGTGCCAGCAGTGATTTCTACTCAGGGGGCTCCGGGACTGAAGCTTTCTTT; CDR3 protein: CASSDFYSGGSGTEAFF
D gene: .; CDR3 length: 16; clone size: many; V gene: TRBV12-3/TRBV12-4; J gene: TRBJ2-3; CDR3 DNA: TGTGCCAGCAGTTTAGGAAAGTTCCCTAGCACAGATACGCAGTATTTT; CDR3 protein: CASSLGKFPSTDTQYF
D gene: .; CDR3 length: 16; clone size: few; V gene: TRBV13; J gene: TRBJ2-2; CDR3 DNA: TGTGCCAGCAGCTTTGTTACTAGTACGAACACCGGGGAGCTGTTTTTT; CDR3 protein: CASSFVTSTNTGELFF
D gene: .; CDR3 length: 11; clone size: many; V gene: TRBV29-1; J gene: TRBJ2-2; CDR3 DNA: TGCAGCGTTGAGGATCTGGGGGAGCTGTTTTTT; CDR3 protein: CSVEDLGELFF
D gene: .; CDR3 length: 15; clone size: many; V gene: TRBV28; J gene: TRBJ2-7; CDR3 DNA: TGTGCCAGCAGTTTATACTCGGTTCCCGGCTACGAGCAGTACTTC; CDR3 protein: CASSLYSVPGYEQYF
D gene: .; CDR3 length: 15; clone size: many; V gene: TRBV29-1; J gene: TRBJ2-2; CDR3 DNA: TGCAGCGTTGAGGGTCTTATCGCGAACACCGGGGAGCTGTTTTTT; CDR3 protein: CSVEGLIANTGELFF
D gene: .; CDR3 length: 14; clone size: few; V gene: TRBV19; J gene: TRBJ2-7; CDR3 DNA: TGTGCCAGTAGTAACCGGACCGTGAGCTACGAGCAGTACTTC; CDR3 protein: CASSNRTVSYEQYF
D gene: .; CDR3 length: 13; clone size: .; V gene: TRBV2; J gene: TRBJ2-7; CDR3 DNA: TGTGCCAGCGTCCGCGGGGACGGGTACGGGCAGTACTTC; CDR3 protein: CASVRGDGYGQYF
D gene: .; CDR3 length: 14; clone size: many; V gene: TRBV13; J gene: TRBJ2-3; CDR3 DNA: TGTGCCAGCAGCGAGGGACTGGCGGCCGATACGCAGTATTTT; CDR3 protein: CASSEGLAADTQYF
D gene: .; CDR3 length: 14; clone size: few; V gene: TRBV6-5; J gene: TRBJ1-1; CDR3 DNA: TGTGCCAGCAGCGAACCTGGAGATACAGCAGATGCTTTCTTT; CDR3 protein: CASSEPGDTADAFF
D gene: .; CDR3 length: 13; clone size: many; V gene: TRBV4-2; J gene: TRBJ2-7; CDR3 DNA: TGTGCCAGCAGCCAAGCTCCCGAATACGAGCAGTACTTC; CDR3 protein: CASSQAPEYEQYF
D gene: .; CDR3 length: 14; clone size: few; V gene: TRBV5-1; J gene: TRBJ1-1; CDR3 DNA: TGCGCCAGCAGTGGCAGTCCAATGAACACTGAAGCTTTCTTT; CDR3 protein: CASSGSPMNTEAFF
D gene: .; CDR3 length: 19; clone size: few; V gene: TRBV7-9; J gene: TRBJ1-2; CDR3 DNA: TGTGCCAGCAGCTTAGGGGACCCCTATCCCACGCAACTTAACTATGGCTACACCTTC; CDR3 protein: CASSLGDPYPTQLNYGYTF
D gene: .; CDR3 length: 14; clone size: few; V gene: TRBV5-8; J gene: TRBJ2-7; CDR3 DNA: TGTGCCAGCGCCCGAGGGGTAGCGCCGAACGAGCAGTACTTC; CDR3 protein: CASARGVAPNEQYF
D gene: TRBD1; CDR3 length: 14; clone size: .; V gene: TRBV7-6; J gene: TRBJ1-1; CDR3 DNA: TGTGCCAGCAGCCCAGGGGGTTTGACAGATGAAGCTTTCTTT; CDR3 protein: CASSPGGLTDEAFF
D gene: .; CDR3 length: 13; clone size: few; V gene: TRBV12-3/TRBV12-4; J gene: TRBJ2-7; CDR3 DNA: TGTGCCAGCAGTTTGTATCAAGAGTACGAGCAGTACTTC; CDR3 protein: CASSLYQEYEQYF
D gene: .; CDR3 length: 18; clone size: .; V gene: TRBV19; J gene: TRBJ1-5; CDR3 DNA: TGTGCCAGTACTCCCGGCCCCAGGGAGATGTATAGCAATCAGCCCCCGCATTTT; CDR3 protein: CASTPGPREMYSNQPPHF
D gene: TRBD2; CDR3 length: 14; clone size: .; V gene: TRBV6-5; J gene: TRBJ2-7; CDR3 DNA: TGTGCCAGCAGTTGGCGGGGGGCAGGGGACGAGCAGTACTTC; CDR3 protein: CASSWRGAGDEQYF
D gene: .; CDR3 length: 13; clone size: .; V gene: TRBV30; J gene: TRBJ1-1; CDR3 DNA: TGTGCCTGGAGTGTAATACCGAACACTGAAGCTTTCTTT; CDR3 protein: CAWSVIPNTEAFF
D gene: .; CDR3 length: 14; clone size: many; V gene: TRBV5-8; J gene: TRBJ2-1; CDR3 DNA: TGTGCCAGCAGCTTATCACCTCCTTTTGGTGAGCAGTTCTTC; CDR3 protein: CASSLSPPFGEQFF
D gene: TRBD1; CDR3 length: 15; clone size: many; V gene: TRBV5-8; J gene: TRBJ1-2; CDR3 DNA: TGTGCCAGCAGCCCCGAGACAGGGTTCGGTTATGGCTACACCTTC; CDR3 protein: CASSPETGFGYGYTF
D gene: .; CDR3 length: 16; clone size: .; V gene: TRBV4-3; J gene: TRBJ2-1; CDR3 DNA: TGCGCCAGCAGCCAAAACAGGGTAGGGCCCTACAATGAGCAGTTCTTC; CDR3 protein: CASSQNRVGPYNEQFF
D gene: .; CDR3 length: 14; clone size: many; V gene: TRBV7-9; J gene: TRBJ1-1; CDR3 DNA: TGTGCCAGCAGCTTAGGATCCGGTGACACTGAAGCTTTCTTT; CDR3 protein: CASSLGSGDTEAFF
D gene: .; CDR3 length: 15; clone size: .; V gene: TRBV5-4; J gene: TRBJ2-5; CDR3 DNA: TGTGCCAGCAAGCAACAGGACAAACTCCAAGAGACCCAGTACTTC; CDR3 protein: CASKQQDKLQETQYF